This T cell receptor beta chain is from a study of blood T cell repertoires in COVID-19. Overall study context: Material from acute and convalescent COVID-19 was sourced from the United States, Italy and Spain. T cells, B-cell-depleted T cells, or PBMCs provided the cDNA or gDNA that served as material.

Produced via immunoSEQ multiplex PCR; TCRdb's table is partial and in-frame only. The table lists 100,000 to 150,000 clones, about nine tenths of them singletons, with approximately 10% in the top ten. In germline, CDR1 is MNHEY, CDR2 SVGAGI. There are 15 residues in the CDR3. The V segment lost 4 bases and the J segment 4 bases; nucleotides outside the gene matches: 6. Recruited during active infection, patients (from Seattle) were subsequently followed longitudinally. V is TRBV6-5 and J is TRBJ2-1, with 8 bases lining up with TRBD2. The sequence derives from a woman between 70 and 85 years old with COVID-19, enrolled during active disease. The sequenced sample was peripheral blood. CDR3 sequence reads: CASSFTGGVYNEQFF. In DNA, the CDR3 is TGTGCCAGCAGTTTCACCGGGGGGGTATACAATGAGCAGTTCTTC.